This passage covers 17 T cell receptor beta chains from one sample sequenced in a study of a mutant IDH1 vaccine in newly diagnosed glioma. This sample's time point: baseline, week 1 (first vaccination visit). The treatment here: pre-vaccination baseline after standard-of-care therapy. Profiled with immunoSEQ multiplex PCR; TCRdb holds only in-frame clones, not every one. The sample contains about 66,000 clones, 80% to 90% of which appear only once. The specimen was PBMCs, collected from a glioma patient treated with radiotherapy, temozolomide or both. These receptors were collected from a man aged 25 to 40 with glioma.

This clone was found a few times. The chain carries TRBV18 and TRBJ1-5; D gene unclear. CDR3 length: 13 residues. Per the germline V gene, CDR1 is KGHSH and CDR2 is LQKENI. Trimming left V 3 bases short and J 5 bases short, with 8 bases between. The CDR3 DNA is TGTGCCAGCTCACCCCGTGGGGATCAGCCCCAGCATTTT. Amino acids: CASSPRGDQPQHF. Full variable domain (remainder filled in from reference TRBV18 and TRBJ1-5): NAGVMQNPRHLVRRRGQEARLRCSPMKGHSHVYWYRQLPEEGLKFMVYLQKENIIDESGMPKERFSAEFPKEGPSILRIQQVVRGDSAAYFCASSPRGDQPQHFGDGTRLSIL.

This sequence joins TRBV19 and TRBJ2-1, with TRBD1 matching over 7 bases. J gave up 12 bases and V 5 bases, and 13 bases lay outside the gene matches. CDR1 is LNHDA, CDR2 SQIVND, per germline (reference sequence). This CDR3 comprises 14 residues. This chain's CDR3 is CASSPWDSPSGQFF. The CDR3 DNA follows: TGTGCCAGTAGTCCCTGGGACAGCCCCTCCGGGCAGTTCTTC.

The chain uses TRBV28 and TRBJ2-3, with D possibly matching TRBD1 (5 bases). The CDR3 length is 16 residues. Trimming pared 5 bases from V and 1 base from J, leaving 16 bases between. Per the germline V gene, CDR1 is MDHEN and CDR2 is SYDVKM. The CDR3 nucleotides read TGTGCCAGCAGTCCTGCCGTAGGGGTGGGCACAGATACGCAGTATTTT. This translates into CASSPAVGVGTDTQYF.

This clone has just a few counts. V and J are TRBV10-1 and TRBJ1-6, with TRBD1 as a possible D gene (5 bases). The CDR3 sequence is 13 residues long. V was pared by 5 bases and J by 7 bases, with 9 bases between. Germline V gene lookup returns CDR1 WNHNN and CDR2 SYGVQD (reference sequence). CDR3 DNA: TGCGCCAGCAGTCTCGAGGGGAATTCACCCCTCCACTTT. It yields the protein CASSLEGNSPLHF.

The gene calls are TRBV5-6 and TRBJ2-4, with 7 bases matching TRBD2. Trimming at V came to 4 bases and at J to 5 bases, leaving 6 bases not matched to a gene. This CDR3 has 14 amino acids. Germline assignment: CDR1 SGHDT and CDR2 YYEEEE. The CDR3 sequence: CASSSGLGENIQYF. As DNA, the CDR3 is TGTGCCAGCAGCAGCGGACTAGGGGAAAACATTCAGTACTTC.

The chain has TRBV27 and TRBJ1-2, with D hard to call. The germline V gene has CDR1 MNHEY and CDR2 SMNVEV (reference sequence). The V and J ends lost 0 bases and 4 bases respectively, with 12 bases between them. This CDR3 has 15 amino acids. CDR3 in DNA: TGTGCCAGCAGTTTATCTTTGGGCAGCGGCTATGGCTACACCTTC. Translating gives CASSLSLGSGYGYTF.

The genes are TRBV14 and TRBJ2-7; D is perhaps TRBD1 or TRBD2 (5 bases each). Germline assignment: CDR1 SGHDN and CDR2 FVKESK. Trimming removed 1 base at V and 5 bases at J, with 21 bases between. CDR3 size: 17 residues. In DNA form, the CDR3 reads TGTGCCAGCAGCCAAGTCGGGGCAGTAGGGGTTTTCGACGAGCAGTACTTC. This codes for CASSQVGAVGVFDEQYF.

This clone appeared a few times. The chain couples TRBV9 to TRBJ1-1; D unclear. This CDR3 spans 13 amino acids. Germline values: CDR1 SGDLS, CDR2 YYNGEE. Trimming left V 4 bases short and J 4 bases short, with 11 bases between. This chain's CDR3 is CASSTGPATEAFF. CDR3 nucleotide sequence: TGTGCCAGCAGCACGGGTCCGGCCACTGAAGCTTTCTTT.

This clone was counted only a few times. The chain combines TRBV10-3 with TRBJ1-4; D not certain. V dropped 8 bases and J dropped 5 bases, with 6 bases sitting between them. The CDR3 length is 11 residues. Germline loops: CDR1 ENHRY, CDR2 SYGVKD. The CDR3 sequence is CAIGQNEKLFF. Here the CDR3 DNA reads TGTGCCATCGGGCAGAATGAAAAACTGTTTTTT.

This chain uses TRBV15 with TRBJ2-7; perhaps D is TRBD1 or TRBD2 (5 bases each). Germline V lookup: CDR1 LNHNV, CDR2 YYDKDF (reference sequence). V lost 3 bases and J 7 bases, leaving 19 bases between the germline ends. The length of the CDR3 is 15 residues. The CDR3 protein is CATSSPGRREWEQYF. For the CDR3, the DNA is TGTGCCACCAGCAGCCCGGGACGACGTGAGTGGGAGCAGTACTTC.

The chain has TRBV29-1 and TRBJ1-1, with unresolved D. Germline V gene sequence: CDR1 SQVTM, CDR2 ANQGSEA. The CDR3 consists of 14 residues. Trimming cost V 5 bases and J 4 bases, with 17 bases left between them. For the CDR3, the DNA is TGCAGCGTTCGGACGGCCGGCAAAGGCACTGAAGCTTTCTTT. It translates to CSVRTAGKGTEAFF.

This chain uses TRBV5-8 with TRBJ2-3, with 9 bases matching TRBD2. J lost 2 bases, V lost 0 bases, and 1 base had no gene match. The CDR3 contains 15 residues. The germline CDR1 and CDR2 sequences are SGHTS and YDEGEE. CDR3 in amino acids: CASSLGLAVTDTQYF. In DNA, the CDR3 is TGTGCCAGCAGCTTGGGACTAGCGGTCACAGATACGCAGTATTTT.

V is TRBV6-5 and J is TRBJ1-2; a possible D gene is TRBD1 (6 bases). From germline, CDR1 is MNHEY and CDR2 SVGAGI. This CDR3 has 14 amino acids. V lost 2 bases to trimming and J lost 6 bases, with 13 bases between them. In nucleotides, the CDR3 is TGTGCCAGCAGTTACCGGGGGGGGCCTCATGGCTACACCTTC. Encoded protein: CASSYRGGPHGYTF.

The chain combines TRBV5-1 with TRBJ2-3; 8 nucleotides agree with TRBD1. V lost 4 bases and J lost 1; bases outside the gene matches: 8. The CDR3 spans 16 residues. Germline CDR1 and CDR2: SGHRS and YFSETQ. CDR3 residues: CASSPRTGLRTDTQYF. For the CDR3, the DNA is TGCGCCAGCAGCCCGAGGACAGGGTTGCGCACAGATACGCAGTATTTT.

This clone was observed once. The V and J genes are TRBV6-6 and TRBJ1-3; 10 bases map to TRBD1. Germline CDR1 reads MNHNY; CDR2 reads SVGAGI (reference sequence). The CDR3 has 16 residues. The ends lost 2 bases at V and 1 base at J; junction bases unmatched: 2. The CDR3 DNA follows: TGTGCCAGCAGTTACCGGGACAGGGGTTCTGGAAACACCATATATTTT. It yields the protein CASSYRDRGSGNTIYF.

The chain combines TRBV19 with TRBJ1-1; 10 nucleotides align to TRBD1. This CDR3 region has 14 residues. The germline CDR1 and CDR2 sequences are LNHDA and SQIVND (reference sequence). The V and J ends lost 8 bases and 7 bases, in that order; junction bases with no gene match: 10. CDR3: CASERQGALGEAFF. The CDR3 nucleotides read TGTGCCAGTGAAAGACAGGGGGCGCTTGGTGAAGCTTTCTTT.

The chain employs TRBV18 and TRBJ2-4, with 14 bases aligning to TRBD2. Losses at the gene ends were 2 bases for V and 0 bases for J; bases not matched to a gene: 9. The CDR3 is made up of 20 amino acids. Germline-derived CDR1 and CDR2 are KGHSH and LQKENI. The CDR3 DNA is TGTGCCAGCTCACCAATTCCCGGGACTAGCGGGGGTCTAGCCAAAAACATTCAGTACTTC. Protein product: CASSPIPGTSGGLAKNIQYF.